This T cell receptor (beta chain) is from a study of blood T cell repertoires in COVID-19. The wider study: In each case, the material was cDNA or gDNA derived from T cells, B-cell-depleted T cells, or PBMCs.

The ends were cut back, 0 bases at V and 0 bases at J, with 14 bases in the middle. Germline V CDR1 and CDR2: SEHNR, FQNEAQ (reference sequence). CDR3 length: 17 amino acids. Under the authors' procedure: Researchers report that nucleated cell counts were estimated from reference gene primer amplification. This table comes from immunoSEQ multiplex PCR, and its TCRdb copy is limited to in-frame clones, with some not included. That table supplies the V and J calls and clone size; D and trimming were determined from the DNA. The sample holds 200,000 to 250,000 clones, 80% seen once. Sequenced sample: peripheral blood. V usage is TRBV7-9 and J usage is TRBJ2-5; tentative D call: TRBD2 (5 bases). The TCR comes from a human donor in a cohort sampled during active COVID-19. CDR3 bases: TGTGCCAGCAGCTTAGCTACGGGGAGCGCCTACCAAGAGACCCAGTACTTC. Translation gives CASSLATGSAYQETQYF. Variable domain in full (rest from reference TRBV7-9 and TRBJ2-5): DTGVSQNPRHKITKRGQNVTFRCDPISEHNRLYWYRQTLGQGPEFLTYFQNEAQLEKSRLLSDRFSAERPKGSFSTLEIQRTEQGDSAMYLCASSLATGSAYQETQYFGPGTRLLVL.